These 2 T cell receptor beta chains came from one sample sequenced in a study of response to subunit inactivated influenza vaccine. TCRdb called the RT-PCR reads again in MiXCR, with one record for every CDR3 protein. The sample lists about 800,000 distinct CDR3 sequences; 21% were seen once. Sample: PBMCs from blood, taken 5 to 6 days after vaccination. The receptor source for this set is a man aged 50-60 years who received an inactivated influenza vaccine.

This chain connects TRBV5-1 to TRBJ2-3; D gene ambiguous. The CDR3 is 15 residues long. The germline V gene has CDR1 SGHRS and CDR2 YFSETQ. V was clipped by 0 bases and J by 4 bases, with 12 bases between them. CDR3 in amino acids: CASSLALVISDTQYF. The CDR3 DNA reads TGCGCCAGCAGCTTGGCCTTAGTCATCTCAGATACGCAGTATTTT.

This clonotype was found a few times. The chain joins TRBV6-5 to TRBJ2-3, with D possibly TRBD2 on 5 matching bases. The CDR3 loop spans 14 amino acids. With 4 bases removed from V and 2 bases from J, the gap between germline ends came to 10 bases. The V gene's germline CDR1 is MNHEY and CDR2 SVGAGI. The CDR3 coding sequence is TGTGCCAGCAGTTCGGGGTCTTACACAGATACGCAGTATTTT. Protein: CASSSGSYTDTQYF.